The present TCR beta chain was sequenced within a study of TIL therapy for anti-PD-1-resistant metastatic lung cancer. As for the study in general: Progressing patients received lymphodepletion, expanded TIL infusion and IL-2. Findings of the study overall: Infused TIL clonotypes partially replaced the baseline blood repertoire, then decayed over months.

A remark on this clone: The antigen remains unidentified.

This CDR3 comprises 14 residues. The V end was cut by 3 bases, the J end by 6 bases, with 15 bases between. Germline CDR1 SGHDT, CDR2 YYEEEE. Time point denoted: pre-treatment sample, taken before nivolumab and TIL therapy. Stage 4 NSCLC adults joined between 2017 and early 2020. The libraries were made with immunoSEQ v3. Profiling relied on immunoSEQ multiplex PCR, and the TCRdb table lists in-frame clones only, not all of them. The data contain some 52,000 clones, around 79% of them singletons. The sequencing used blood, collected at baseline. The chain joins TRBV5-6 to TRBJ2-5, with D maybe TRBD2 (5 bases). The clonotype was recovered from a woman aged 25-80 years with non-small cell lung cancer. This chain's CDR3 is CASSSSKGGKTQYF. The CDR3 DNA sequence: TGTGCCAGCAGCTCTAGCAAGGGTGGAAAGACCCAGTACTTC.